This TCR beta chain was profiled in a study of shared clonotypes between healthy human individuals. Study-wide findings and caveats: Among non-shared clonotypes, generation probabilities were lower than among those shared by all four donors. Richness estimates generally favored naive over memory subsets.

Deep-level settings were used for running the assay. Profiling relied on immunoSEQ multiplex PCR, and the TCRdb table lists in-frame clones only, not all of them. The sample includes some 2,000,000 clones, approximately 94% seen only once; the top ten take over 0.1%. About this clone: Its matching antigen is unknown.

Trimming took 4 bases from V and 6 from J, leaving 22 bases between them. This CDR3 comprises 17 residues. Germline-derived CDR1 and CDR2 are GTSNPN and SVGIG (reference sequence). Division of CD4+ cells produced a CD45RA+ naive subset and a CD45RA-negative memory subset. The sequenced material came from naive CD4+ T cells sorted from blood. Indicated subset: CD45RA+ positively selected. The TCR sequence derives from a man aged 18 to 30 in good health. The chain recombines TRBV30 with TRBJ1-6; possible D gene TRBD1, 6 bases. The CDR3 DNA reads TGTGCCTGGAACGGCGGGGGGCAGGGAATAGCTAATTCACCCCTCCACTTT. Its translation is CAWNGGGQGIANSPLHF.